This TCR beta chain was captured in a study of blood T cell repertoires in COVID-19. The CDR3 sequence is 14 residues long. Germline-derived CDR1 and CDR2 are LNHDA and SQIVND (reference sequence). V was pared by 7 bases and J by 2 bases, with 6 bases of the junction left unmatched. Repertoires were generated with immunoSEQ multiplex PCR, while TCRdb's copy carries only in-frame clones and drops some. The data contain 150,000 to 200,000 clones, over 65% of them singletons. The chain is built from TRBV19 and TRBJ2-3; 7 nucleotides align to TRBD1. Input material: peripheral blood. This TCR came from a person aged 65-85 years with COVID-19, enrolled during active disease. The CDR3 region is CASMRTGHTDTQYF. The CDR3 DNA sequence: TGTGCCAGTATGAGGACAGGCCACACAGATACGCAGTATTTT. Complete variable domain (other parts from reference TRBV19 and TRBJ2-3): DGGITQSPKYLFRKEGQNVTLSCEQNLNHDAMYWYRQDPGQGLRLIYYSQIVNDFQKGDIAEGYSVSREKKESFPLTVTSAQKNPTAFYLCASMRTGHTDTQYFGPGTRLTVL.